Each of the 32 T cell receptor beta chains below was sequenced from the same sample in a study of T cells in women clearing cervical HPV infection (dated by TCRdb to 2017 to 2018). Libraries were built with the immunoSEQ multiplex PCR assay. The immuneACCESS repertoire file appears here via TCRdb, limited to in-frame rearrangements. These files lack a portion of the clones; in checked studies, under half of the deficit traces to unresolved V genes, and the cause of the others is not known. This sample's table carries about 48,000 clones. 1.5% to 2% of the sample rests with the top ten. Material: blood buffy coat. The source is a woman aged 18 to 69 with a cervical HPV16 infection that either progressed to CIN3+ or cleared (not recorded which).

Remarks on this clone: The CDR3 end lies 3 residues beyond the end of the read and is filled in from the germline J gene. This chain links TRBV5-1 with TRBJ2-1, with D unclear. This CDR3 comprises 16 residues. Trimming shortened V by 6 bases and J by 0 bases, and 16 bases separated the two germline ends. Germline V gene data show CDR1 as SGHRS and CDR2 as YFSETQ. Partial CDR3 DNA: TGCGCCAGCACCCGCGAAGGGCAAAGCTCCTACAATGAG. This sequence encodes CASTREGQSSYNE. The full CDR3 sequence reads CASTREGQSSYNEQFF. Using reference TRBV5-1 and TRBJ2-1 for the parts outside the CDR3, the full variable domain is KAGVTQTPRYLIKTRGQQVTLSCSPISGHRSVSWYQQTPGQGLQFLFEYFSETQRNKGNFPGRFSGRQFSNSRSEMNVSTLELGDSALYLCASTREGQSSYNEQFFGPGTRLTVL.

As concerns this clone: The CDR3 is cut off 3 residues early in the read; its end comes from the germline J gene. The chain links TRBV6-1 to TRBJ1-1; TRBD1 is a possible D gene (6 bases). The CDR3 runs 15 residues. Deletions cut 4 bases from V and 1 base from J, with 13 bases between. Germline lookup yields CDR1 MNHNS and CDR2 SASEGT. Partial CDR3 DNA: TGTGCCAGCAGTGCGCCGACAGGAACGAACACTGAA. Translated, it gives CASSAPTGTNTE. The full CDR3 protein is CASSAPTGTNTEAFF.

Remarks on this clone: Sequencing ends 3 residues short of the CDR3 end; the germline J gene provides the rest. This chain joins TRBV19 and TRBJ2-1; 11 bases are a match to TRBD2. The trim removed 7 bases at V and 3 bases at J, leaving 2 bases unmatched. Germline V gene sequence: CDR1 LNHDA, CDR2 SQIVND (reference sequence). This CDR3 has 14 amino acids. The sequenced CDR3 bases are TGTGCCAGTAATAGCGGGGGGGGCTACAATGAG. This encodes CASNSGGGYNE. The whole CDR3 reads CASNSGGGYNEQFF.

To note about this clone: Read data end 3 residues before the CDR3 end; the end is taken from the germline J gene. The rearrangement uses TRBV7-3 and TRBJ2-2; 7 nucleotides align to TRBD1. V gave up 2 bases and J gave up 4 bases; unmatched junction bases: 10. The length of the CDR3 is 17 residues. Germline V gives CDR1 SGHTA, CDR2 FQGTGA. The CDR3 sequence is CASSLSSRGSATGELFF. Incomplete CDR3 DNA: TGTGCCAGCAGCTTATCCTCCAGGGGGTCGGCCACCGGGGAG.

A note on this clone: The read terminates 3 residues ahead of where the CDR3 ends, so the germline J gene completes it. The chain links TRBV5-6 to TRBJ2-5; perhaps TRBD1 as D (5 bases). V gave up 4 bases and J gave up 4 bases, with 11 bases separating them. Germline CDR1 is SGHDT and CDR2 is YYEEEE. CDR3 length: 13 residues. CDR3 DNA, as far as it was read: TGTGCCAGCAGCGGTGGCAGGGTAGAGACC. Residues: CASSGGRVET. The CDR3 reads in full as CASSGGRVETQYF. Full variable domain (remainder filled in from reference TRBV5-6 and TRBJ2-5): DAGVTQSPTHLIKTRGQQVTLRCSPKSGHDTVSWYQQALGQGPQFIFQYYEEEERQRGNFPDRFSGHQFPNYSSELNVNALLLGDSALYLCASSGGRVETQYFGPGTRLLVL.

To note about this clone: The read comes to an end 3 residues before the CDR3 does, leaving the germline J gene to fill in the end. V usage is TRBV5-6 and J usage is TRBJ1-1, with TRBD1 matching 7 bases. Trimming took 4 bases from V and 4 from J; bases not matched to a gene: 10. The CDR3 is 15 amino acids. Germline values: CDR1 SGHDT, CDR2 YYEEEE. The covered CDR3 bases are TGTGCCAGCAGCACAACGACAGGGTGGGCCACTGAA. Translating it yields CASSTTTGWATE. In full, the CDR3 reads CASSTTTGWATEAFF.

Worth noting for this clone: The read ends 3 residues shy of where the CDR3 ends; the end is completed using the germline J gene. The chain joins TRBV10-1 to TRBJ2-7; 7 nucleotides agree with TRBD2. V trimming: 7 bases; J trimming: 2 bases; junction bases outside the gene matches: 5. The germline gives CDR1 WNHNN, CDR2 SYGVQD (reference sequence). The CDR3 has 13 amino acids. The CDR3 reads CASTSGDPYEQYF. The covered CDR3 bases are TGCGCCAGCACTAGCGGTGACCCCTACGAG.

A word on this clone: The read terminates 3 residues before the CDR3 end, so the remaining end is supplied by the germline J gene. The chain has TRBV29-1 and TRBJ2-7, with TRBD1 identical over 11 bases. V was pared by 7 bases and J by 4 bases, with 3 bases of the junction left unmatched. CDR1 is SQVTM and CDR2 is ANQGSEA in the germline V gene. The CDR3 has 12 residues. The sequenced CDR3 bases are TGCAGCGGGGGACAGGGGGAATACGAG. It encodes CSGGQGEYE. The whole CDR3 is CSGGQGEYEQYF.

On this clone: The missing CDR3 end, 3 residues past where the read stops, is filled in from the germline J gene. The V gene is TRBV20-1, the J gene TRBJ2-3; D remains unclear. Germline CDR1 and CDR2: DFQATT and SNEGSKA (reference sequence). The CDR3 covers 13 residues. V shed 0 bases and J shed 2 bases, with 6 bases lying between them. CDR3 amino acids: CSARDPNTDTQYF. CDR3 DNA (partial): TGCAGTGCTAGAGATCCCAACACAGATACG.

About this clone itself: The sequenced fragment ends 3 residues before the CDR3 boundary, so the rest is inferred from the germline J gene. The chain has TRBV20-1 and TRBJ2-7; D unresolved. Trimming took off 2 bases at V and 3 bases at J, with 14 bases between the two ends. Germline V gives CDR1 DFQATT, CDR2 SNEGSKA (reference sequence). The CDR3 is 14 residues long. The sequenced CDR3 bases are TGCAGTGCTAGAACATTCAACAGCCTCTACGAG. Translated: CSARTFNSLYE. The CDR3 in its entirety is CSARTFNSLYEQYF.

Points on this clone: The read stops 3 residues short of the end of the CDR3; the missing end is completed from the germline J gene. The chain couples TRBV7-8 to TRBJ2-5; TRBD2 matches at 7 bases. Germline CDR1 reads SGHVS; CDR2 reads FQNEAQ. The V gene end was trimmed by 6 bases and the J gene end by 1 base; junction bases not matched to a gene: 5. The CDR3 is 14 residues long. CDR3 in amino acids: CASSRLAGQETQYF. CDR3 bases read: TGTGCCAGCAGTAGACTAGCCGGCCAAGAGACC.

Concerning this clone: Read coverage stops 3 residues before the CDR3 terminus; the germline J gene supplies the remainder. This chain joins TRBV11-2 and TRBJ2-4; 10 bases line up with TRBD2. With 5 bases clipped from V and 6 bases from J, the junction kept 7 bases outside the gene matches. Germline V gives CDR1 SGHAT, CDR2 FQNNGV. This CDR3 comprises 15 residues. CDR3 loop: CASSERGGYRNIQYF. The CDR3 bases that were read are TGTGCCAGCAGCGAGCGGGGGGGGTACCGAAACATT.

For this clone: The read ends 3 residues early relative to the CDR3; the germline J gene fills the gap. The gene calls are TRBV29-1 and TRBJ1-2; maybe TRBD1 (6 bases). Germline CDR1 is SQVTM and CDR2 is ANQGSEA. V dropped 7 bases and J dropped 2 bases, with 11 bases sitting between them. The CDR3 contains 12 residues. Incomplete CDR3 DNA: TGCAGCGCCGAAAGGGGGAACTATGGC. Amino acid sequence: CSAERGNYG. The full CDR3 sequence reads CSAERGNYGYTF. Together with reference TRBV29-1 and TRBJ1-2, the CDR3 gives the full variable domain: SAVISQKPSRDICQRGTSLTIQCQVDSQVTMMFWYRQQPGQSLTLIATANQGSEATYESGFVIDKFPISRPNLTFSTLTVSNMSPEDSSIYLCSAERGNYGYTFGSGTRLTVV.

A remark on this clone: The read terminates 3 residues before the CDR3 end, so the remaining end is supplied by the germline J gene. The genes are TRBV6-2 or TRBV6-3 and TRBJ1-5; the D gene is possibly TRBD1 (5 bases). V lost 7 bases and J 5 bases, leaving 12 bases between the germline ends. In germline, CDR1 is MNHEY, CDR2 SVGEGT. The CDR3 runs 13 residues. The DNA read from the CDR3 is TGTGCCAGCACCGGGGGGATTTATCAGCCC. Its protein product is CASTGGIYQP. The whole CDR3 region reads CASTGGIYQPQHF.

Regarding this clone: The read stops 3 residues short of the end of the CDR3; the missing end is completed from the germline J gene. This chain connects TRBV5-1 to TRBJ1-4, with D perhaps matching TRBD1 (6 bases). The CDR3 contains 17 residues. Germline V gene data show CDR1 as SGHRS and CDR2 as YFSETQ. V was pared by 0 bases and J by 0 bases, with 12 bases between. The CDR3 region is CASSLGQVGATNEKLFF. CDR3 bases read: TGCGCCAGCAGCTTGGGACAGGTTGGGGCAACTAATGAAAAA.

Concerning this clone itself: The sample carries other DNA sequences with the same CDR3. CDR3 amino acids: CATRVTGGEDTQYF. The DNA read from the CDR3 is TGTGCCACCAGAGTGACAGGGGGCGAGGATACG. The V call is TRBV10-3, the J call TRBJ2-3; 10 bases line up with TRBD1. Read sequence stops 3 residues before the CDR3 end, and the germline J gene provides the missing end. Per the germline V gene, CDR1 is ENHRY and CDR2 is SYGVKD. Trimming removed 10 bases from V and 6 bases from J; junction bases left unmatched: 10. The CDR3 covers 14 residues.

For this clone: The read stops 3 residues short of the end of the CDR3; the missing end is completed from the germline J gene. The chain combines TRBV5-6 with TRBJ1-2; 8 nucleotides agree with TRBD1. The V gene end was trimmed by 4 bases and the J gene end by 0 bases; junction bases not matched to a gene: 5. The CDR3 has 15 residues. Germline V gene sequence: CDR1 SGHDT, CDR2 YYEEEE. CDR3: CASSGDRGANYGYTF. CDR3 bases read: TGTGCCAGCAGCGGAGACAGGGGAGCTAACTATGGC.

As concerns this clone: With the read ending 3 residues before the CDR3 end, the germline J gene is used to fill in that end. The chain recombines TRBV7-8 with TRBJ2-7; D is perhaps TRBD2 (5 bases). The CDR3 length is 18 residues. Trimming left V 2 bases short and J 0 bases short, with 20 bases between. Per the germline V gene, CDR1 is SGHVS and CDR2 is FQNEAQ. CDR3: CASSLLGVGARASYEQYF. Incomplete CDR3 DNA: TGTGCCAGCAGCTTACTCGGGGTAGGAGCAAGAGCCTCCTACGAG.

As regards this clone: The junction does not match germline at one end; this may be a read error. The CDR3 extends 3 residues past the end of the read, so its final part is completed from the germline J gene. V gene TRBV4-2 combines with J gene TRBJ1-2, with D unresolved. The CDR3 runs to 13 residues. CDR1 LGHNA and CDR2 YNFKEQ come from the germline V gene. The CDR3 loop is CASSQDYVNGYTF. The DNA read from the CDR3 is TGCGCCAGCAGCCAAGACTACGTAAATGGC.

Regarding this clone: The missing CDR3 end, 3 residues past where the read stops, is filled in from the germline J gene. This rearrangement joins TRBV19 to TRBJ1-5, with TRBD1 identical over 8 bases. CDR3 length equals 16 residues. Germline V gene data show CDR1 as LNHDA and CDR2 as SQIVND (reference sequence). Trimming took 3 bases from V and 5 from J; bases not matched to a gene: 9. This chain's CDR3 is CASSMGQGASYQPQHF. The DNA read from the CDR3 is TGTGCCAGTAGTATGGGGCAGGGGGCATCGTATCAGCCC.

Partial CDR3 DNA: TGTGCCAGCAGCCCAGGGCTAACCTCCTACAATGAG. It translates to CASSPGLTSYNE. The entire CDR3 protein is CASSPGLTSYNEQFF. This chain links TRBV7-8 with TRBJ2-1; weak D call: TRBD1 (5 bases). The CDR3 end falls 3 residues outside the read, so it is completed with the germline J gene. Per germline, CDR1 SGHVS and CDR2 FQNEAQ. V lost 5 bases to trimming and J lost 0 bases, with 11 bases between them. The CDR3 covers 15 residues.

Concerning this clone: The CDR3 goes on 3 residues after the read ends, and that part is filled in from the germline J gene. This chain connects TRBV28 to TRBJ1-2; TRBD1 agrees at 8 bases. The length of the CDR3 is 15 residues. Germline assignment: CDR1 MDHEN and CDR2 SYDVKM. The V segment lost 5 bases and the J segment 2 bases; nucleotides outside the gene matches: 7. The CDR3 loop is CASSLRTGRNYGYTF. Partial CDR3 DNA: TGTGCCAGCAGTCTTCGGACAGGGCGGAACTATGGC.

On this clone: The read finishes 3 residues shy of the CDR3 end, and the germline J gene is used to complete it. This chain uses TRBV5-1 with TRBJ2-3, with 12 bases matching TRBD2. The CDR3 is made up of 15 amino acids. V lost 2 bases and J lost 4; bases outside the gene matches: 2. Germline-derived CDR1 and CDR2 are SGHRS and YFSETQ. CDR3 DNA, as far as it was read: TGCGCCAGCAGCTTCCGACTAGCGGGAGCAGATACG. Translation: CASSFRLAGADT. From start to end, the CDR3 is CASSFRLAGADTQYF.

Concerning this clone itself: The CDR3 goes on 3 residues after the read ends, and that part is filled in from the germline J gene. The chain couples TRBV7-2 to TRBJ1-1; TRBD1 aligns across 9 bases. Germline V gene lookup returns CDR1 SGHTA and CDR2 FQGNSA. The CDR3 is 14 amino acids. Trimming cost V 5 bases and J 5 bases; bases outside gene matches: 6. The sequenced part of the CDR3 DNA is TGTGCCAGCAGCCTTACGGGACAGGGTACTGAA. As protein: CASSLTGQGTE. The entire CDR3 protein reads CASSLTGQGTEAFF.

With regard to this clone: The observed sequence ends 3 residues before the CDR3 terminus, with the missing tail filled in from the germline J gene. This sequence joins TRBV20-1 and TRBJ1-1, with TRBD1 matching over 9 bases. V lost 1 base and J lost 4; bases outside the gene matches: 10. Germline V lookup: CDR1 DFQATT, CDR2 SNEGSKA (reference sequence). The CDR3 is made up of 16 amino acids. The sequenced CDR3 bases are TGCAGTGCTAGAGGGGCCGGACAGGGGTTCGGCACTGAA. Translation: CSARGAGQGFGTE. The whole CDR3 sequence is CSARGAGQGFGTEAFF.

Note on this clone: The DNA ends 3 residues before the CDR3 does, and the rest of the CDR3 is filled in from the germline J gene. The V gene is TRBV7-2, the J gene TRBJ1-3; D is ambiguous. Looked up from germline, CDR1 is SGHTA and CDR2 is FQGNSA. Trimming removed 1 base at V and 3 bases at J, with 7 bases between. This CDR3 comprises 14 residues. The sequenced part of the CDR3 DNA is TGTGCCAGCAGCTTAGTGACAAGTGGAAACACC. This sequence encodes CASSLVTSGNT. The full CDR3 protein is CASSLVTSGNTIYF. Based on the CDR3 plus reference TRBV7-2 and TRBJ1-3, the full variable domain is GAGVSQSPSNKVTEKGKDVELRCDPISGHTALYWYRQSLGQGLEFLIYFQGNSAPDKSGLPSDRFSAERTGGSVSTLTIQRTQQEDSAVYLCASSLVTSGNTIYFGEGSWLTVV.

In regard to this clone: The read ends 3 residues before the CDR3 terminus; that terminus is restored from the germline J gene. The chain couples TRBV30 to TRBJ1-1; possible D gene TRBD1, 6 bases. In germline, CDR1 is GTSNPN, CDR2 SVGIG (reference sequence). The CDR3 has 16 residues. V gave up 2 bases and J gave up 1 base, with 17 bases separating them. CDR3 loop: CAWSKWGGQQNTEAFF. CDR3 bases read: TGTGCCTGGAGTAAGTGGGGCGGACAGCAGAACACTGAA.

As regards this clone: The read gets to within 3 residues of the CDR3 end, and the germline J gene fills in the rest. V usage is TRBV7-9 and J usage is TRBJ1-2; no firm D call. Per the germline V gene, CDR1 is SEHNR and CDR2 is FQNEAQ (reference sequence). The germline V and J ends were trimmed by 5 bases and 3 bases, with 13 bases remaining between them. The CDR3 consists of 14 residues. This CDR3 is CASSLGLDDYGYTF. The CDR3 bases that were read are TGTGCCAGCAGCCTTGGACTGGATGACTATGGC.

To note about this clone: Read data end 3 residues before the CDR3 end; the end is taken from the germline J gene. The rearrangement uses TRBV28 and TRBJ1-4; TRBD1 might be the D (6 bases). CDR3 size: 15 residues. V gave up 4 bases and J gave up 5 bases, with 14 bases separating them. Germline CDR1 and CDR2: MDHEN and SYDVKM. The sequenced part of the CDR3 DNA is TGTGCCAGCAGTTCCACGACAGGCCCCAATGAAAAA. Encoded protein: CASSSTTGPNEK. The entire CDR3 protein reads CASSSTTGPNEKLFF.

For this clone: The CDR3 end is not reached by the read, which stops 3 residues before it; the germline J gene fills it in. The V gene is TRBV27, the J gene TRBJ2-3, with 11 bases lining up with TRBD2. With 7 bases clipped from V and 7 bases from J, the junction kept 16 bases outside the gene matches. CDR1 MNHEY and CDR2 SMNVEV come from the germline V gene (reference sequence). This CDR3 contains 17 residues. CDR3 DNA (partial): TGTGCCAGCACCACGATCCAACTAGCGGGAGTTGTATATACG. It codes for CASTTIQLAGVVYT. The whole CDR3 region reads CASTTIQLAGVVYTQYF.

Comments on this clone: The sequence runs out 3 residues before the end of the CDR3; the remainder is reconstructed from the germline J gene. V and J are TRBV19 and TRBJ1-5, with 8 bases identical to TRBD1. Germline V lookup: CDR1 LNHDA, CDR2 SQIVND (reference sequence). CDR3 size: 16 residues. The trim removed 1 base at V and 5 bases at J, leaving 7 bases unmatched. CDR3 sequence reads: CASSIAWDRLYQPQHF. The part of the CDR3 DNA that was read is TGTGCCAGTAGTATAGCTTGGGACAGGCTTTATCAGCCC. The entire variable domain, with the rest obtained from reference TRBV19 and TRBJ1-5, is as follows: DGGITQSPKYLFRKEGQNVTLSCEQNLNHDAMYWYRQDPGQGLRLIYYSQIVNDFQKGDIAEGYSVSREKKESFPLTVTSAQKNPTAFYLCASSIAWDRLYQPQHFGDGTRLSIL.

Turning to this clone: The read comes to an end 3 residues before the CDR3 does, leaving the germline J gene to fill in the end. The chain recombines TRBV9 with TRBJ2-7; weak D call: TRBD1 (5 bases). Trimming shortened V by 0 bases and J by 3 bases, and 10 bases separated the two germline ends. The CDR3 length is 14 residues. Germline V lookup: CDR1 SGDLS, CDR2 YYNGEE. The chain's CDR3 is CASSVGQGNYEQYF. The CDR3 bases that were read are TGTGCCAGCAGCGTAGGGCAGGGAAACTACGAG.